These T cell receptor beta chains were read from a single sample in a study of T-cell memory formation after mild COVID-19. MiXCR, run by TCRdb on the 5' RACE reads, gives a single entry per CDR3 protein. The profile shows about 360,000 distinct CDR3 sequences, around an eighth of them singletons. The source material was PBMCs or a T cell subset sorted from them (not recorded which). The receptors were sampled from a young man who had mild COVID-19 (a few samples of this study predate the infection). Cell type and time point are not known. The CDR3 runs from the conserved cysteine through the conserved F or W. A D gene is named only where the DNA matches it firmly. Size tells how often a clone was seen (once, few, many) or the class of an expanded clone, and some rows leave it out.

J gene	V gene	clone size	D gene	CDR3 DNA	CDR3 protein
TRBJ1-1	TRBV3-1	-	-	TGTGCCAGCGGGGACCCCCCTTTCTTT	CASGDPPFF
TRBJ1-6	TRBV4-3	many	-	TGCGCCAGCAGCCAAGAAAGAAGGTCCTCCCTCCACTTT	CASSQERRSSLHF
TRBJ2-7	TRBV6-2/TRBV6-3	few	TRBD2	TGTGCCAGCAGTTACGGGACTAACTACGAGCAGTACTTC	CASSYGTNYEQYF
TRBJ2-3	TRBV5-1	many	-	TGCGCCAGCAGCATCGGACTACCCACAGATACGCAGTATTTT	CASSIGLPTDTQYF
TRBJ2-7	TRBV6-2/TRBV6-3	-	-	TGTGCCAGCAGCCAACCCCCTTGGAGGGGCTCCTACGAGCAGTACTTC	CASSQPPWRGSYEQYF
TRBJ1-1	TRBV27	-	-	TGTGCCAGCAGCCGGATACAGGGCGGGTCGGAAGCTTTCTTT	CASSRIQGGSEAFF
TRBJ2-3	TRBV12-3/TRBV12-4	-	TRBD2	TGTGCCAGCAGTTTAGAGCGGGGGGGTCTCAGGCAGTATTTT	CASSLERGGLRQYF
TRBJ2-3	TRBV6-5	-	-	TGTGCCAGCAGTCCGACGACTGGAGCTAGCACAGATACGCAGTATTTT	CASSPTTGASTDTQYF
TRBJ1-6	TRBV4-3	few	-	TGCGCCAGCAGCCAAGAGGGGGGATCACCCCTCCACTTT	CASSQEGGSPLHF
TRBJ1-2	TRBV10-3	few	-	TGTGCCATCAGAACGGGGGATGGCTACACCTTC	CAIRTGDGYTF
TRBJ2-1	TRBV4-3	-	-	TGCGCCAGCAGCCAAGATAAGCGGGCGGCTCAGTTCTTC	CASSQDKRAAQFF
TRBJ2-3	TRBV2	-	-	TGTGCCAGCAGTGAAGTGGGCGAAACAGATACGCAGTATTTT	CASSEVGETDTQYF
TRBJ2-1	TRBV5-8	-	-	TGTGCCAGCAGAAGGGCGCCCTCCTACAATGAGCAGTTCTTC	CASRRAPSYNEQFF
TRBJ1-5	TRBV12-3/TRBV12-4	many	-	TGTGCCAGCAGCTCTCAGGGGTACCAGCCCCAGCATTTT	CASSSQGYQPQHF
TRBJ2-3	TRBV18	-	TRBD2	TGTGCCAGCTCACCGGTCCGCGGGGGGGCCACAGATACGCAGTATTTT	CASSPVRGGATDTQYF
TRBJ2-1	TRBV4-2	many	-	TGTGCCAGCAGCCAAGAAGCCTTGCCAACCTACAATGAGCAGTTCTTC	CASSQEALPTYNEQFF
TRBJ1-5	TRBV2	-	-	TGTGCCAGCAGCTTCGGGGTGAATCAGCCCCAGCATTTT	CASSFGVNQPQHF
TRBJ1-4	TRBV7-8	few	TRBD1	TGTGCCACCGTGGGCAGGGGGGGTGAAAAACTGTTTTTT	CATVGRGGEKLFF
TRBJ1-1	TRBV6-2/TRBV6-3	few	-	TGTGCCAGCAGTTATGCAGGGTTGAACACTGAAGCTTTCTTT	CASSYAGLNTEAFF
TRBJ1-5	TRBV12-3/TRBV12-4	many	-	TGTGCCAGCAGTTTTTTGCAGAGTCAGCCCCAGCATTTT	CASSFLQSQPQHF
TRBJ2-7	TRBV5-1	once	TRBD1	TGCGCCAGCAGCCCCGGGACAGGGGCGATCTCCTACGAGCAGTACTTC	CASSPGTGAISYEQYF
TRBJ2-3	TRBV10-1	few	-	TGCGCCAGCAGCGCCGGACTACTGAGCACAGATACGCAGTATTTT	CASSAGLLSTDTQYF
TRBJ1-1	TRBV29-1	few	TRBD1	TGCAGCGCCCGCACCCCAGGGGGCCGGACTGAAGCTTTCTTT	CSARTPGGRTEAFF
TRBJ2-2	TRBV5-1	many	TRBD1	TGCGCCAGCAGCGGAGCCGGGACAGACAGCGGGGAGCTGTTTTTT	CASSGAGTDSGELFF
TRBJ2-3	TRBV7-2	few	-	TGTGCCAGCAGCCCAGGGGGGGGGCGAGATACGCAGTATTTT	CASSPGGGRDTQYF
TRBJ1-5	TRBV25-1	few	-	TGTGCCAGCAGTGAATATCAGGGTTTGGATCAGCCCCAGCATTTT	CASSEYQGLDQPQHF
TRBJ2-5	TRBV20-1	few	TRBD2	TGCAGTGCTAGAGGGACGGGGGGCCAAGAGACCCAGTACTTC	CSARGTGGQETQYF
TRBJ1-4	TRBV5-1	few	-	TGCGCCAGCAGCGTCGGACCCCCGGCCGGAGAAAAACTGTTTTTT	CASSVGPPAGEKLFF
TRBJ2-3	TRBV27	few	-	TGTGCCAGCAGTTTACGTCGACTGCCGGATACGCAGTATTTT	CASSLRRLPDTQYF
TRBJ2-5	TRBV15	-	TRBD1	TGTGCCACCAGCATTCGGACAGGGGAGGAGACCCAGTACTTC	CATSIRTGEETQYF
TRBJ1-5	TRBV7-8	-	-	TGTGCCAGCAGCTTAGCCCTCAAGATGGGGCAGCCCCAGCATTTT	CASSLALKMGQPQHF
TRBJ1-2	TRBV3-1	-	TRBD1	TGTGCCAGCAGCGGGGCAGGGGGGAACTATGGCTACACCTTC	CASSGAGGNYGYTF
TRBJ2-7	TRBV4-1	many	TRBD2	TGCGCCAGCAGCTCCACCGGGACTAGCGGGGCCGGGGAGCAGTACTTC	CASSSTGTSGAGEQYF
TRBJ1-1	TRBV6-5	-	-	TGTGCCAGCAGCCACGGAGGAGGTTACGAAGCTTTCTTT	CASSHGGGYEAFF
TRBJ2-2	TRBV7-9	few	-	TGTGCCAGCAGTAACAGCGGCGTTCCTGGTGGGGAGCTGTTTTTT	CASSNSGVPGGELFF
TRBJ1-1	TRBV7-2	few	-	TGTGCCAGCAGCTTAGGGCGGAAGAACACTGAAGCTTTCTTT	CASSLGRKNTEAFF
TRBJ2-3	TRBV6-1	-	-	TGTGCCAGCAGTGAAGTTTGGCGGGGAAACACAGATACGCAGTATTTT	CASSEVWRGNTDTQYF
TRBJ1-5	TRBV7-6	few	TRBD1	TGTGCCAGCAGCCAAGGACAGGGGGATTATAGCAATCAGCCCCAGCATTTT	CASSQGQGDYSNQPQHF
TRBJ2-7	TRBV12-3/TRBV12-4	-	-	TGTGCCAGCAGTGGGGGGGCATACTACGAGCAGTACTTC	CASSGGAYYEQYF
TRBJ1-2	TRBV12-3/TRBV12-4	-	-	TGTGCCAGCACCCCGGGGGGGGGAGGCGGCTACACCTTC	CASTPGGGGGYTF
TRBJ2-6	TRBV12-3/TRBV12-4	few	-	TGTGCCAGCAGTTTTGACAGGAGGTACGCTGGGGCCAACGTCCTGACTTTC	CASSFDRRYAGANVLTF
TRBJ2-3	TRBV20-1	many	TRBD1	TGCAGTGCTGACAGGGTTGCAAGCACAGATACGCAGTATTTT	CSADRVASTDTQYF
TRBJ2-5	TRBV6-6	-	-	TGTGCCAGCAGTTACCGGGCGGGCGTAGGAAAAGAGACCCAGTACTTC	CASSYRAGVGKETQYF
TRBJ2-3	TRBV7-9	few	TRBD1	TGTGCCAGCAGCCAGCTGGCGGGACAGGGCACAGATACGCAGTATTTT	CASSQLAGQGTDTQYF
TRBJ2-4	TRBV4-1	-	-	TGCGCCAGCAGCCATGATGGGGCCCGGGGAAAAAACATTCAGTACTTC	CASSHDGARGKNIQYF